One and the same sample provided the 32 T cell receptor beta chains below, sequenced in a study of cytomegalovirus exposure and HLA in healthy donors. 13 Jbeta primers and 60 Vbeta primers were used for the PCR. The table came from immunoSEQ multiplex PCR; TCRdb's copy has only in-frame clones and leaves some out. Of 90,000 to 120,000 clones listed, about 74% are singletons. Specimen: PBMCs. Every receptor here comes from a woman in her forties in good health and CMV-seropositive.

DNA for the CDR3: TGTGCCAGCACCTCGGAGGGTTACAATGAGCAGTTCTTC. Encoded protein: CASTSEGYNEQFF. The chain carries TRBV5-6 and TRBJ2-1; D possibly corresponds to TRBD2 (6 bases). The V and J ends lost 6 bases and 4 bases respectively, with 11 bases between them. The CDR3 consists of 13 residues. Germline CDR1 reads SGHDT; CDR2 reads YYEEEE.

DNA of the CDR3: TGTGCCAGCAGCCGGACAGGGGACCAAGAGACCCAGTACTTC. This translates into CASSRTGDQETQYF. This chain connects TRBV7-9 to TRBJ2-5; 9 bases are a match to TRBD1. The CDR3 contains 14 residues. The trim removed 5 bases at V and 0 bases at J, leaving 1 base unmatched. The V gene's germline CDR1 is SEHNR and CDR2 FQNEAQ (reference sequence).

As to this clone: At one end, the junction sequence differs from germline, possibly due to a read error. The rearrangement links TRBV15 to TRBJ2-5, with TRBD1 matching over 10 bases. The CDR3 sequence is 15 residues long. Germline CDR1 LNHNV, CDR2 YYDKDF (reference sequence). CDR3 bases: TGTGCCGCCAGCAGAGGGACAGGGGTCGTCGAGACCCAGTACTTC. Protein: CAASRGTGVVETQYF.

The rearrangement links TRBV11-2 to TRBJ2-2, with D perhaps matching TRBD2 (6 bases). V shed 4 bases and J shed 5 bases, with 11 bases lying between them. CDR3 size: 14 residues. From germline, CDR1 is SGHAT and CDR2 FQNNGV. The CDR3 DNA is TGTGCCAGCAGCTCGAGGGAGGTTACCGGGGAGCTGTTTTTT. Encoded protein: CASSSREVTGELFF.

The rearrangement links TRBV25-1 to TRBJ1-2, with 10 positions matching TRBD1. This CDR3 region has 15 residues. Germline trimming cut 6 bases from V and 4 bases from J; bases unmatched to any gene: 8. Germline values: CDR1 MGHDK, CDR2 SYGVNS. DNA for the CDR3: TGTGCCAGCAGCGGGACAGGGGCCAGCACCTATGGCTACACCTTC. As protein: CASSGTGASTYGYTF.

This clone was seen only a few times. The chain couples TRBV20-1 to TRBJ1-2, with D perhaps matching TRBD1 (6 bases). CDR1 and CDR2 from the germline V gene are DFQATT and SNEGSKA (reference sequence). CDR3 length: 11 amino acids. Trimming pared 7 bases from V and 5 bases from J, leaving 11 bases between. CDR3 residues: CSVGTFYGYTF. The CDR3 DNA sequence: TGCAGTGTCGGGACATTTTATGGCTACACCTTC.

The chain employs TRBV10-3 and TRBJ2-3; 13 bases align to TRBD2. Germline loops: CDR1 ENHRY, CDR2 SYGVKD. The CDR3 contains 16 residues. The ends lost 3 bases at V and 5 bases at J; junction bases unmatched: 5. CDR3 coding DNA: TGTGCCATCAGTGATACTAGCGGGGGGGCGGAAGATACGCAGTATTTT. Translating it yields CAISDTSGGAEDTQYF.

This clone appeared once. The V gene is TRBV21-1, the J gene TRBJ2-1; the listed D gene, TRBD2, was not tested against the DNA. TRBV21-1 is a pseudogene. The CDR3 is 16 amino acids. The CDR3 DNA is TGTGCCAGCAGCAAAACGACTAGCGGGGGGTACAATGAGCAGTTCTTC. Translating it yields CASSKTTSGGYNEQFF.

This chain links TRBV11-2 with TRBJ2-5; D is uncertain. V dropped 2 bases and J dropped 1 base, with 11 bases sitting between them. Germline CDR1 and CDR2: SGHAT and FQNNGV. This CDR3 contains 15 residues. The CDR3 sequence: CASSLFSHSQETQYF. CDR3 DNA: TGTGCCAGCAGCTTATTCTCTCACAGCCAAGAGACCCAGTACTTC.

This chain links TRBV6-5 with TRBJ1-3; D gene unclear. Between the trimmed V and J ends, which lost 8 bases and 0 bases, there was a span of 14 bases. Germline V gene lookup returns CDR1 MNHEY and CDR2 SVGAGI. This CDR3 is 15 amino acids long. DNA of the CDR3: TGTGCCAGCTTAGCGACCGGGGTCTCTGGAAACACCATATATTTT. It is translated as CASLATGVSGNTIYF.

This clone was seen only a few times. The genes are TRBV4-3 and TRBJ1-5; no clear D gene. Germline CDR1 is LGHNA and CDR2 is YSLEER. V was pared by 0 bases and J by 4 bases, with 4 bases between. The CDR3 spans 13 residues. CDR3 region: CASSQDLNQPQHF. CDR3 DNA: TGCGCCAGCAGCCAAGACCTTAATCAGCCCCAGCATTTT.

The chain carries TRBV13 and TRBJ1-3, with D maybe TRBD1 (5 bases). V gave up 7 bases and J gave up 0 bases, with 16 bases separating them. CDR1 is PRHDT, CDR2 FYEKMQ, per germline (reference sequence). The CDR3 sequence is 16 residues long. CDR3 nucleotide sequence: TGTGCCAGCACCCCGGCCCCGGGGGGCTCTGGAAACACCATATATTTT. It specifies CASTPAPGGSGNTIYF.

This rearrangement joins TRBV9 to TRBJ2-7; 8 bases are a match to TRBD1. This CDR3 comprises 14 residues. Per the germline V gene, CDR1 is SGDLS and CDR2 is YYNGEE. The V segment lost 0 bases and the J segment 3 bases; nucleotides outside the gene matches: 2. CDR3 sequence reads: CASSVGTGNYEQYF. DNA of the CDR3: TGTGCCAGCAGCGTAGGGACAGGGAACTACGAGCAGTACTTC.

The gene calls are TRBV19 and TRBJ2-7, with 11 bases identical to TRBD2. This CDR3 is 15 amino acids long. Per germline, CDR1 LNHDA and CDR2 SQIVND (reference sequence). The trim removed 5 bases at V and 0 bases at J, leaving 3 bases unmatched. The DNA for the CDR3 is TGTGCCAGTAGTGAGACTAGCGGGGTCTCCTACGAGCAGTACTTC. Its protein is CASSETSGVSYEQYF.

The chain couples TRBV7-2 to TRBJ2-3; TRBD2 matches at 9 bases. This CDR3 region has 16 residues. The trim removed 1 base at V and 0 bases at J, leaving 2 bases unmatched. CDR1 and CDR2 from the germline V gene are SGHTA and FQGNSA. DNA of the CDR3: TGTGCCAGCAGCTTAGGACTAGCGGCTAGCACAGATACGCAGTATTTT. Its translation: CASSLGLAASTDTQYF.

The CDR3 coding sequence is TGCGCCAGCAGCGAAACTAGCGAACCAGAGACCCAGTACTTC. It is translated as CASSETSEPETQYF. The J gene is TRBJ2-5, the V gene TRBV5-1, with TRBD2 matching over 7 bases. The germline V gene has CDR1 SGHRS and CDR2 YFSETQ. This CDR3 region has 14 residues. V was clipped by 4 bases and J by 4 bases; unmatched bases: 7. Drawing the rest from reference TRBV5-1 and TRBJ2-5, the complete variable domain is KAGVTQTPRYLIKTRGQQVTLSCSPISGHRSVSWYQQTPGQGLQFLFEYFSETQRNKGNFPGRFSGRQFSNSRSEMNVSTLELGDSALYLCASSETSEPETQYFGPGTRLLVL.

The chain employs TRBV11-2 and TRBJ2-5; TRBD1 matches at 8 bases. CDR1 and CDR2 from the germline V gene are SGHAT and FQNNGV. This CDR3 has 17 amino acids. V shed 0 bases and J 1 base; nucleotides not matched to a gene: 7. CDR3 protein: CASSLDRGTGTQETQYF. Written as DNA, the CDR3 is TGTGCCAGCAGCTTAGATCGCGGGACAGGCACCCAAGAGACCCAGTACTTC.

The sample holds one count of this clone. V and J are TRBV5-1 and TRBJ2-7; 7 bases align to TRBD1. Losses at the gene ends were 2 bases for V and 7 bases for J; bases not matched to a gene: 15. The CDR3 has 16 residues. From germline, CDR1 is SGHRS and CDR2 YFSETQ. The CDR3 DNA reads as TGCGCCAGCAGCTTTTCAACCGGGACAGCCCGAGTGGAGCAGTACTTC. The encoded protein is CASSFSTGTARVEQYF.

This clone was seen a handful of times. CDR3 DNA: TGTGCCAGCAGCTTGCGGCAGGGGAACACCGGGGAGCTGTTTTTT. Its translation: CASSLRQGNTGELFF. V and J are TRBV5-4 and TRBJ2-2; TRBD1 might be the D (5 bases). The CDR3 is made up of 15 amino acids. Germline assignment: CDR1 SGHNT and CDR2 YYREEE (reference sequence). Trimming shortened V by 1 base and J by 1 base, and 8 bases separated the two germline ends.

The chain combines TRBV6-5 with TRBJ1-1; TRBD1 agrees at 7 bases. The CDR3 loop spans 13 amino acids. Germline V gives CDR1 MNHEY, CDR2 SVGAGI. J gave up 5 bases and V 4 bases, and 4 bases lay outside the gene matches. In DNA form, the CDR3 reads TGTGCCAGCAGTTCCCAGGGGGGAACTGAAGCTTTCTTT. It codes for CASSSQGGTEAFF.

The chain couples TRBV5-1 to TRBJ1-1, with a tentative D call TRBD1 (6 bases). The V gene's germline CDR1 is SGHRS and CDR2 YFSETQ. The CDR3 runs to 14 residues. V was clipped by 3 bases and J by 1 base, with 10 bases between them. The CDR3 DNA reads TGCGCCAGCAGCTCACAGGGCAGGAACACTGAAGCTTTCTTT. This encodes CASSSQGRNTEAFF.

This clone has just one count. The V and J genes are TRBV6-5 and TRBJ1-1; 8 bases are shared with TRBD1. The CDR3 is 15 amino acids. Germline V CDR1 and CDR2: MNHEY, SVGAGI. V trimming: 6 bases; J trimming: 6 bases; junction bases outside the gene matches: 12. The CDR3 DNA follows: TGTGCCAGCAGCGGCCCCCCGGACAGGGCCCCTGAAGCTTTCTTT. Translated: CASSGPPDRAPEAFF.

Written as DNA, the CDR3 is TGTGCCAGCAGCGGACAATCGACGGGGGGTGGTGAAAAACTGTTTTTT. Translation: CASSGQSTGGGEKLFF. The chain joins TRBV11-2 to TRBJ1-4, with D perhaps TRBD1 (5 bases). V shed 5 bases and J shed 7 bases, with 20 bases lying between them. Germline V gene data show CDR1 as SGHAT and CDR2 as FQNNGV. The CDR3 spans 16 residues.

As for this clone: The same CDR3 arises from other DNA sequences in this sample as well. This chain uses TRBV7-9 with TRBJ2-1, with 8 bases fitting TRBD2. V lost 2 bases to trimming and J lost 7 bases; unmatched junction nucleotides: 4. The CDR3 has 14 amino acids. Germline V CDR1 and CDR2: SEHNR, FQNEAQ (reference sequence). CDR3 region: CASSLTSGGNEQFF. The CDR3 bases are TGTGCCAGCAGCTTAACCAGCGGGGGTAATGAGCAGTTCTTC.

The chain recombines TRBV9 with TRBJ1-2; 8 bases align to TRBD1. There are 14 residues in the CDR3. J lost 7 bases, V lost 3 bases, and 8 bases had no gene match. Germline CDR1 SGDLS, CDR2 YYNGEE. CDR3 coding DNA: TGTGCCAGCAGCGGAAGGACAGGGACAGGTGGCTACACCTTC. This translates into CASSGRTGTGGYTF.

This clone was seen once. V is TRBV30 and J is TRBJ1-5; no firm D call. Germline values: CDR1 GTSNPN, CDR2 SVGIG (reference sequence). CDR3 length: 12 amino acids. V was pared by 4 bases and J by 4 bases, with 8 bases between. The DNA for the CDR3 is TGTGCCTGGAACAGAGGGAATCAGCCCCAGCATTTT. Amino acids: CAWNRGNQPQHF.

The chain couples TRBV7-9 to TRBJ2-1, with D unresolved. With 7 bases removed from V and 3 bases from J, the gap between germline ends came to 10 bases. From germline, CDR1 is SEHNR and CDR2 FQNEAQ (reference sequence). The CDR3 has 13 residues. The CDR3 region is CASMGRNYNEQFF. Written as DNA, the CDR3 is TGTGCCAGCATGGGCAGGAACTACAATGAGCAGTTCTTC. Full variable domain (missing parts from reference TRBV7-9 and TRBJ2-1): DTGVSQNPRHKITKRGQNVTFRCDPISEHNRLYWYRQTLGQGPEFLTYFQNEAQLEKSRLLSDRFSAERPKGSFSTLEIQRTEQGDSAMYLCASMGRNYNEQFFGPGTRLTVL.

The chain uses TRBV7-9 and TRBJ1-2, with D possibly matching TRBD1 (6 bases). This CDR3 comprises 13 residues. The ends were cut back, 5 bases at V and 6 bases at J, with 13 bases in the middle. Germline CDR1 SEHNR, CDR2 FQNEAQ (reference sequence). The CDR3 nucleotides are TGTGCCAGCAGCGATAGCAACAGGGATGGCTACACCTTC. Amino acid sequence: CASSDSNRDGYTF.

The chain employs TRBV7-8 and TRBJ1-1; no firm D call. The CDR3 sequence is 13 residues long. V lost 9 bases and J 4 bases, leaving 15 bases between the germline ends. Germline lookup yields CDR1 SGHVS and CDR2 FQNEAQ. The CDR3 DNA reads TGTGCCAGTGGAGAGAGGTGGAGCACTGAAGCTTTCTTT. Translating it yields CASGERWSTEAFF.

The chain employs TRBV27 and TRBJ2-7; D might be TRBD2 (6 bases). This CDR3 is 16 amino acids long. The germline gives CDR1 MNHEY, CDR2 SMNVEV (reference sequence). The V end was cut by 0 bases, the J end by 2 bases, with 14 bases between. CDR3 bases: TGTGCCAGCAGTTTATCGGCGGGAAGACTAACCTACGAGCAGTACTTC. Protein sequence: CASSLSAGRLTYEQYF.

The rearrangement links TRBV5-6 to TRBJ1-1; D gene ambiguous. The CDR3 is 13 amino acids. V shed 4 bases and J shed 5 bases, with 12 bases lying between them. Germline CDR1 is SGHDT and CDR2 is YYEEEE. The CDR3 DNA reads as TGTGCCAGCAGCCCCAGTTCGGGGACTGAAGCTTTCTTT. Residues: CASSPSSGTEAFF.

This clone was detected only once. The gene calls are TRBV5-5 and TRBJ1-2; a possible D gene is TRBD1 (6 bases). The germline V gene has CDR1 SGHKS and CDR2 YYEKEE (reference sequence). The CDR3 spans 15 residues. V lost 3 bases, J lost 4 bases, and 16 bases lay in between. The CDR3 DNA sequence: TGTGCCAGCAGCTGGGACATAGTGTCGGCCTATGGCTACACCTTC. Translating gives CASSWDIVSAYGYTF.